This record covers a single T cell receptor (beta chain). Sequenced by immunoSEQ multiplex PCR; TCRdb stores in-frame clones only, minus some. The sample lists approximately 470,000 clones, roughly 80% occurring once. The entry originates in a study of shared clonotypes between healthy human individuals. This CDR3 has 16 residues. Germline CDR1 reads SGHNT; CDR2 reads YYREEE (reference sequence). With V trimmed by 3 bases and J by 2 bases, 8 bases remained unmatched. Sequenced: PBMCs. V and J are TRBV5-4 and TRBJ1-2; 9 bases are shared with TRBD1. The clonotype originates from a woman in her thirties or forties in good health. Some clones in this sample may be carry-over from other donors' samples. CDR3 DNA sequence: TGTGCCAGCAGCTCCGGGACAGGGACCCAAAACTATGGCTACACCTTC. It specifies CASSSGTGTQNYGYTF.